Each of the 9 T cell receptor beta chains below was sequenced from the same sample in a study of regulatory and conventional T cells in RAG deficiency (dated by TCRdb to about 2017). Regulatory T cells were purified from blood as CD4+CD25-high CD127-low cells before genomic DNA extraction. Library preparation was by the immunoSEQ multiplex PCR assay. In TCRdb, the immuneACCESS table is reduced to in-frame sequences with V and J assigned. These tables do not hold every clone; where another copy was compared, an unresolved V gene accounts for under half, and the others remain unexplained. The sample has about 28,000 clones on record, around nine tenths of them singletons. The ten largest clones take up under 0.85% of the sample. These data were also reused for a study on regulatory T cells. The second study reports: For the multiplex PCR, 52 forward TRBV primers and 13 reverse TRBJ primers were used, and amplification bias was corrected with both assay-based and computational methods.

Sequences were obtained from Tregs sorted from blood. Receptors were obtained from a human donor in good health.

V is TRBV5-1 and J is TRBJ2-3; 11 bases are shared with TRBD2. The V gene's germline CDR1 is SGHRS and CDR2 YFSETQ. This CDR3 contains 19 residues. With 0 bases clipped from V and 5 bases from J, the junction kept 14 bases outside the gene matches. The CDR3, as DNA: TGCGCCAGCAGCTTGGCCAGGGGTAGCGGGGGGGCCGGTAGAGATACGCAGTATTTT. This sequence encodes CASSLARGSGGAGRDTQYF.

The V call is TRBV5-1, the J call TRBJ2-1; D not certain. The V end was cut by 3 bases, the J end by 2 bases, with 3 bases between. In germline, CDR1 is SGHRS, CDR2 YFSETQ. This CDR3 is built from 12 residues. The CDR3 DNA sequence: TGCGCCAGCAGCTCTACCTACAATGAGCAGTTCTTC. It codes for CASSSTYNEQFF.

This clone appeared a single time. CDR3 bases: TGTGCCCTAAGGGGGACTAAACTGTTTTTT. This gives the protein CALRGTKLFF. V is TRBV30 and J is TRBJ1-4; the D gene is possibly TRBD1 (6 bases). Germline-derived CDR1 and CDR2 are GTSNPN and SVGIG (reference sequence). The CDR3 runs 10 residues. The V and J ends lost 8 bases and 11 bases respectively, with 12 bases between them.

This chain links TRBV30 with TRBJ2-5; 8 bases map to TRBD1. Germline CDR1 and CDR2: GTSNPN and SVGIG (reference sequence). The V and J ends lost 1 base and 5 bases, in that order; junction bases with no gene match: 3. CDR3 length equals 13 residues. CDR3 sequence: CAWSAGGVETQYF. The CDR3 DNA sequence: TGTGCCTGGAGTGCAGGGGGCGTGGAGACCCAGTACTTC.

The CDR3 loop is CAWSQPGVGNTEAFF. Here the CDR3 DNA reads TGTGCCTGGAGCCAACCGGGGGTCGGGAACACTGAAGCTTTCTTT. The rearrangement uses TRBV30 and TRBJ1-1; D possibly corresponds to TRBD1 (5 bases). V lost 3 bases, J lost 1 base, and 15 bases lay in between. The CDR3 runs 15 residues. Germline loops: CDR1 GTSNPN, CDR2 SVGIG (reference sequence).

In this sample, this clone turned up once. The chain has TRBV5-1 and TRBJ1-1; D might be TRBD1 (5 bases). The CDR3 is made up of 14 amino acids. Germline CDR1 reads SGHRS; CDR2 reads YFSETQ. Trimming took 0 bases from V and 3 from J, leaving 9 bases between them. For the CDR3, the DNA is TGCGCCAGCAGCTTGGCCGGAGGGGACACTGAAGCTTTCTTT. Residues: CASSLAGGDTEAFF.

This sequence joins TRBV7-9 and TRBJ1-1, with D possibly matching TRBD1 (6 bases). Trimming took off 3 bases at V and 3 bases at J, with 11 bases between the two ends. The CDR3 sequence is 14 residues long. Germline-derived CDR1 and CDR2 are SEHNR and FQNEAQ (reference sequence). CDR3 protein: CASSFYREDTEAFF. In DNA form, the CDR3 reads TGTGCCAGCAGCTTTTACAGGGAAGACACTGAAGCTTTCTTT. The complete variable domain, with remaining parts taken from reference TRBV7-9 and TRBJ1-1, reads DTGVSQNPRHKITKRGQNVTFRCDPISEHNRLYWYRQTLGQGPEFLTYFQNEAQLEKSRLLSDRFSAERPKGSFSTLEIQRTEQGDSAMYLCASSFYREDTEAFFGQGTRLTVV.

CDR3 protein: CASSLGPGGAEAFF. In DNA form, the CDR3 reads TGTGCCAGCAGCTTAGGTCCTGGTGGGGCTGAAGCTTTCTTT. V usage is TRBV7-2 and J usage is TRBJ1-1; D ambiguous. Looked up from germline, CDR1 is SGHTA and CDR2 is FQGNSA. This CDR3 is built from 14 residues. V was shortened by 1 base and J by 6 bases, with 12 bases between the two germline ends.

V gene TRBV7-9 combines with J gene TRBJ1-6, with D possibly matching TRBD1 (5 bases). With 1 base removed from V and 7 bases from J, the gap between germline ends came to 11 bases. CDR3 size: 15 residues. Germline V gene data show CDR1 as SEHNR and CDR2 as FQNEAQ (reference sequence). This chain's CDR3 is CASSLGGVVNSPLHF. As DNA, the CDR3 is TGTGCCAGCAGCTTAGGGGGGGTGGTAAATTCACCCCTCCACTTT.